The 11 T cell receptor beta chains below all came from one sample that was sequenced in a study of blood T cell repertoires in COVID-19. Here immunoSEQ multiplex PCR was the method, and the copy in TCRdb shows in-frame clones only, minus some. The profile shows some 250,000 clones, 88% of them singletons. The sample taken for sequencing was peripheral blood. The receptors were sampled from a woman in her forties who had recovered from COVID-19.

V is TRBV5-1 and J is TRBJ2-3, with a tentative D call TRBD2 (7 bases). Deletions cut 4 bases from V and 3 bases from J, with 12 bases between. The CDR3 extends over 14 amino acids. The germline V gene encodes CDR1 SGHRS and CDR2 YFSETQ. CDR3 sequence: CASSRGDNTDTQYF. The CDR3 region has the DNA TGCGCCAGCAGCCGGGGGGACAATACAGATACGCAGTATTTT.

The chain is built from TRBV3-1 (or the pseudogene TRBV3-2) and TRBJ1-2; 10 nucleotides agree with TRBD1. The CDR3 is made up of 15 amino acids. CDR1 is LGHDT, CDR2 YNNKEL, per germline (reference sequence). Trimming at V came to 4 bases and at J to 6 bases, leaving 8 bases not matched to a gene. CDR3 bases: TGTGCCAGCAGCCCCCCTTTGGGACAGGGGAATGGCTACACCTTC. It translates to CASSPPLGQGNGYTF.

A word on this clone: At one end, the junction sequence differs from germline, possibly due to a read error. The V call is TRBV7-2, the J call TRBJ2-1; 9 positions agree with TRBD2. The germline CDR1 and CDR2 sequences are SGHTA and FQGNSA. The CDR3 consists of 14 residues. The DNA for the CDR3 is TGTGCCAGCAGCAAAGGTTTGGCGGGAGGGCCCAAGGTCTTC. Its protein product is CASSKGLAGGPKVF.

This clone occurred once. The rearrangement joins TRBV15 to TRBJ2-1, with 11 bases matching TRBD2. The CDR3 sequence is 19 residues long. The V and J ends lost 4 bases and 4 bases, in that order; junction bases with no gene match: 15. Germline lookup yields CDR1 LNHNV and CDR2 YYDKDF (reference sequence). The CDR3 here is CATSTPGLAGGPGYNEQFF. The DNA of the CDR3 is TGTGCCACCAGCACCCCAGGGCTAGCGGGAGGCCCAGGGTACAATGAGCAGTTCTTC.

The CDR3 region is CASSLRYYASSYNEQFF. DNA for the CDR3: TGTGCCAGCAGTTTAAGATACTACGCGAGCTCCTACAATGAGCAGTTCTTC. V gene TRBV27 combines with J gene TRBJ2-1; the D is unclear. The germline V gene encodes CDR1 MNHEY and CDR2 SMNVEV (reference sequence). V gave up 2 bases and J gave up 0 bases, with 14 bases separating them. The CDR3 extends over 17 amino acids.

The chain is built from TRBV2 and TRBJ1-5; TRBD1 is a possible D gene (5 bases). CDR1 and CDR2 (germline): SNHLY, FYNNEI. Deletions cut 0 bases from V and 9 bases from J, with 15 bases between. This CDR3 region has 15 residues. CDR3 sequence: CASSEAGPTGGPQHF. CDR3 DNA sequence: TGTGCCAGCAGTGAAGCCGGCCCAACGGGGGGGCCCCAGCATTTT.

CDR3 bases: TGTGCCAGCTCACGGGGACAGGGTAGCCCTAACTATGGCTACACCTTC. As protein: CASSRGQGSPNYGYTF. V gene TRBV18 combines with J gene TRBJ1-2; 9 bases align to TRBD1. Germline assignment: CDR1 KGHSH and CDR2 LQKENI. V lost 4 bases, J lost 0 bases, and 6 bases stayed unmatched. There are 16 residues in the CDR3.

This chain joins TRBV19 and TRBJ1-1; D possibly corresponds to TRBD1 (6 bases). The germline V and J ends were trimmed by 5 bases and 2 bases, with 12 bases remaining between them. The CDR3 has 14 residues. Germline V gene sequence: CDR1 LNHDA, CDR2 SQIVND (reference sequence). CDR3 bases: TGTGCCAGTAGTCCCCGGGACATCAACACTGAAGCTTTCTTT. Protein sequence: CASSPRDINTEAFF.

J is TRBJ2-3 and V is TRBV30, with 8 nucleotides matching TRBD2. Germline CDR1 is GTSNPN and CDR2 is SVGIG (reference sequence). V lost 4 bases, J lost 2 bases, and 8 bases stayed unmatched. The CDR3 length is 15 residues. Here the CDR3 reads CAWTPLAGPTDTQYF. CDR3 in DNA: TGTGCCTGGACCCCGCTAGCGGGCCCCACAGATACGCAGTATTTT.

In regard to this clone: Sequence at one end of the junction differs from germline and may be a read error. The chain employs TRBV6-1 and TRBJ2-7; TRBD1 might be the D (6 bases). CDR3 size: 11 residues. Per germline, CDR1 MNHNS and CDR2 SASEGT. CDR3 bases: TGTGCCAGCAGTGAAGTGGGGGCAGAGATTTTC. This gives the protein CASSEVGAEIF.

This clone was seen once. J is TRBJ1-3 and V is TRBV30; D is undetermined. Germline assignment: CDR1 GTSNPN and CDR2 SVGIG (reference sequence). The V and J ends lost 2 bases and 0 bases respectively, with 8 bases between them. The CDR3 sequence is 14 residues long. The DNA for the CDR3 is TGTGCCTGGAGTCCAGGTACCTCTGGAAACACCATATATTTT. It encodes CAWSPGTSGNTIYF. Supplemented by reference TRBV30 and TRBJ1-3, the full variable domain reads SQTIHQWPATLVQPVGSPLSLECTVEGTSNPNLYWYRQAAGRGLQLLFYSVGIGQISSEVPQNLSASRPQDRQFILSSKKLLLSDSGFYLCAWSPGTSGNTIYFGEGSWLTVV.